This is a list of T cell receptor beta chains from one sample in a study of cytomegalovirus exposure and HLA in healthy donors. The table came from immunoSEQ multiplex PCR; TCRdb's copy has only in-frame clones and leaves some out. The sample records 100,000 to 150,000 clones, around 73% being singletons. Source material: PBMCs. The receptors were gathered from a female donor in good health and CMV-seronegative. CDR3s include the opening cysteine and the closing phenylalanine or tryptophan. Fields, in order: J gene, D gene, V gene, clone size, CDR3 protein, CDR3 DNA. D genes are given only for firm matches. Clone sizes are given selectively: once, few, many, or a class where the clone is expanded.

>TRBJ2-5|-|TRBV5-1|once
CASSLEQGLGETQYF
TGCGCCAGCAGCTTGGAACAGGGTTTAGGAGAGACCCAGTACTTC
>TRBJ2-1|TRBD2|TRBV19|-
CASSPGTSVNNEQFF
TGTGCCAGTAGTCCTGGGACTAGCGTAAACAATGAGCAGTTCTTC
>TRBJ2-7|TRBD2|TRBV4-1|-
CASSQQTSGSYEQYF
TGCGCCAGCAGCCAACAGACTAGCGGGAGCTACGAGCAGTACTTC
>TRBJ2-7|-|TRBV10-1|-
CASSESGYEQYF
TGCGCCAGCAGTGAGTCGGGCTACGAGCAGTACTTC
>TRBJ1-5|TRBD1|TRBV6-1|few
CASRVGTGTQPQHF
TGTGCCAGCAGAGTCGGGACAGGGACTCAGCCCCAGCATTTT
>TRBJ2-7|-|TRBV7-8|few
CASSSELTYEQYF
TGTGCCAGCAGCTCTGAACTGACTTACGAGCAGTACTTC
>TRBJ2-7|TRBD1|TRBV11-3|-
CASSPGQGEHEQYF
TGTGCCAGCAGCCCGGGACAGGGGGAACACGAGCAGTACTTC
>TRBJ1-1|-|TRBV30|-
CAWSVQMNTEAFF
TGTGCCTGGAGTGTACAGATGAACACTGAAGCTTTCTTT
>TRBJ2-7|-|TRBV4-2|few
CASSQVPREGYEQYF
TGTGCCAGCAGCCAAGTCCCTCGTGAGGGCTACGAGCAGTACTTC
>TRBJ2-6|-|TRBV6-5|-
CASGTGHSGANVLTF
TGTGCCAGCGGAACAGGGCACTCTGGGGCCAACGTCCTGACTTTC
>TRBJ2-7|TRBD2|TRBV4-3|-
CASSQESGLAGYEQYF
TGCGCCAGCAGCCAAGAATCGGGACTAGCGGGCTACGAGCAGTACTTC
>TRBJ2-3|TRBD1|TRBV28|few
CASRGTGGSDTQYF
TGTGCCAGCAGGGGGACAGGGGGCTCTGATACGCAGTATTTT
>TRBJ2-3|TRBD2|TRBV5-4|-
CASSLKETGGDTQYF
TGTGCCAGCAGTTTGAAGGAGACGGGAGGAGATACGCAGTATTTT
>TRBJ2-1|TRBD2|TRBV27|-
CASSLSGLAGVGQFF
TGTGCCAGCAGTTTATCTGGACTAGCGGGAGTAGGGCAGTTCTTC
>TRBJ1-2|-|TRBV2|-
CASSGEISYTF
TGTGCCAGCAGTGGGGAGATAAGCTACACCTTC
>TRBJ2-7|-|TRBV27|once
CASSSLPGTDSYEQYF
TGTGCCAGCAGTTCCTTGCCCGGGACTGACTCCTACGAGCAGTACTTC
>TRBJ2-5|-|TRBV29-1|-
CSVILIGAQETQYF
TGCAGCGTCATCCTTATTGGGGCCCAAGAGACCCAGTACTTC
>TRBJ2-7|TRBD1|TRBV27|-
CASSPNPRDRVRGEQYF
TGTGCCAGCAGTCCAAACCCCCGGGACAGGGTGAGAGGTGAGCAGTACTTC
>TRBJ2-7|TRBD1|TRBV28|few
CASSSGTASYEQYF
TGTGCCAGCAGCTCCGGGACAGCCAGCTACGAGCAGTACTTC
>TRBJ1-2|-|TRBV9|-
CASSVPGEGYTF
TGTGCCAGCAGCGTACCCGGGGAGGGCTACACCTTC
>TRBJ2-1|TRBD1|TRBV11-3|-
CASSPRDRVDNEQFF
TGTGCCAGCAGCCCGAGGGACAGGGTCGACAATGAGCAGTTCTTC
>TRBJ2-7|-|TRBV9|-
CASSVGGGGYEQYF
TGTGCCAGCAGCGTAGGGGGAGGGGGTTACGAGCAGTACTTC
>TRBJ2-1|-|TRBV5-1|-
CASSLERVGNEQFF
TGCGCCAGCAGCTTGGAGAGGGTTGGCAATGAGCAGTTCTTC
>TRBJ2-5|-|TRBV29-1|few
CSVGWGGVGETQYF
TGCAGCGTGGGGTGGGGAGGTGTCGGAGAGACCCAGTACTTC
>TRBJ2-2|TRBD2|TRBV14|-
CASSPWTSGSTGELFF
TGTGCCAGCAGCCCTTGGACTAGCGGGAGCACCGGGGAGCTGTTTTTT
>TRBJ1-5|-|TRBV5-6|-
CASSFGVLQPQHF
TGTGCCAGCAGCTTCGGGGTCCTACAGCCCCAGCATTTT
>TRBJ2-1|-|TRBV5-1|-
CASSLKRASSYNEQFF
TGCGCCAGCAGCTTGAAGCGGGCCAGCTCCTACAATGAGCAGTTCTTC
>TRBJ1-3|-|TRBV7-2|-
CASSFSRAFGNTIYF
TGTGCCAGCAGCTTTTCGAGGGCATTTGGAAACACCATATATTTT
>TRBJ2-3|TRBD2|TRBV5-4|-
CASSTNLAGADTQYF
TGTGCCAGCAGCACAAATCTAGCGGGAGCAGATACGCAGTATTTT
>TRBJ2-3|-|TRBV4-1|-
CASSQGGAESTDTQYF
TGCGCCAGCAGCCAAGGAGGTGCGGAAAGCACAGATACGCAGTATTTT
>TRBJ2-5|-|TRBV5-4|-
CASSTGSAAETQYF
TGTGCCAGCAGCACCGGTAGCGCGGCAGAGACCCAGTACTTC
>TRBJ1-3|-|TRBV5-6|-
CASSPPGGAGNTIYF
TGTGCCAGCAGCCCACCCGGGGGAGCGGGAAACACCATATATTTT
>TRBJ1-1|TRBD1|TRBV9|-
CASSVTGQGKSSAFF
TGTGCCAGCAGCGTAACGGGACAGGGAAAGTCGTCAGCTTTCTTT
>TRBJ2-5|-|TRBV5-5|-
CASSLTSPKETQYF
TGTGCCAGCAGCCTAACTAGCCCAAAAGAGACCCAGTACTTC
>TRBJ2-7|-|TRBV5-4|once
CASIPDRTSYEQYF
TGTGCCAGCATCCCCGACAGGACTTCCTACGAGCAGTACTTC
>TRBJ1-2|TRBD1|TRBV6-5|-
CASSPGGDYGYTF
TGTGCCAGCAGCCCAGGGGGAGACTATGGCTACACCTTC
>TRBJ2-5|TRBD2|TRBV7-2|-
CASRFAGEQETQYF
TGTGCCAGCAGGTTTGCGGGGGAACAAGAGACCCAGTACTTC
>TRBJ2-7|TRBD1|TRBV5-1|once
CASSLGQGASYEQYF
TGCGCCAGCAGCTTAGGGCAGGGGGCCTCCTACGAGCAGTACTTC
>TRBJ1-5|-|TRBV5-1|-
CASSFGGGGGNQPQHF
TGCGCCAGCAGCTTCGGGGGAGGGGGGGGAAATCAGCCCCAGCATTTT
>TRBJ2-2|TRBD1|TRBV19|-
CASSPQGAKGTGELFF
TGTGCCAGTAGTCCCCAGGGGGCTAAGGGCACCGGGGAGCTGTTTTTT
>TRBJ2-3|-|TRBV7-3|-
CASSTGLFTDTQYF
TGTGCCAGCAGCACGGGACTCTTCACAGATACGCAGTATTTT
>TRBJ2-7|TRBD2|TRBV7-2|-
CASSLDGTSGRGEQYF
TGTGCCAGCAGCTTAGACGGGACTAGCGGGAGGGGTGAGCAGTACTTC
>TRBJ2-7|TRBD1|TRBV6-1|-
CASSLGQEVYEQYF
TGTGCCAGCAGTCTAGGACAGGAGGTATACGAGCAGTACTTC
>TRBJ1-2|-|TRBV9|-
CASSVAGNYGYTF
TGTGCCAGCAGCGTAGCAGGGAACTATGGCTACACCTTC
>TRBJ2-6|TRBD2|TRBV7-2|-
CASSFYGRARATGANVLTF
TGTGCCAGCAGCTTCTACGGGAGGGCCAGGGCTACTGGGGCCAACGTCCTGACTTTC
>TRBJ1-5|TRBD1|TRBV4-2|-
CASSHQGQQFTGQPQHF
TGTGCCAGCAGCCACCAGGGACAGCAGTTTACTGGGCAGCCCCAGCATTTT